The 24 T cell receptor beta chains presented below share a single source sample, sequenced in a study of T cell responses to AZD1222 COVID-19 vaccine. TCRdb's table, derived via immunoSEQ multiplex PCR, lists solely in-frame clones and lacks some. The repertoire includes roughly 200,000 clones, approximately 93% of them detected once, and more than 1.5% sits in the top ten. The starting material was peripheral blood, obtained 28 days after the second AZD1222 dose. The receptors derive from an adult who received the AZD1222 COVID-19 vaccine.

This chain joins TRBV2 and TRBJ2-4; weak D call: TRBD2 (7 bases). Trimming stripped 4 bases from V and 2 bases from J, with 15 bases between. Germline CDR1 SNHLY, CDR2 FYNNEI. CDR3 size: 16 residues. CDR3 sequence: CASSAGGAITKNIQYF. DNA of the CDR3: TGTGCCAGCAGTGCTGGGGGGGCGATAACCAAAAACATTCAGTACTTC. The whole variable domain, remainder taken from reference TRBV2 and TRBJ2-4, is EPEVTQTPSHQVTQMGQEVILRCVPISNHLYFYWYRQILGQKVEFLVSFYNNEISEKSEIFDDQFSVERPDGSNFTLKIRSTKLEDSAMYFCASSAGGAITKNIQYFGAGTRLSVL.

The chain joins TRBV5-1 to TRBJ2-5; D unclear. This CDR3 is built from 14 residues. The germline gives CDR1 SGHRS, CDR2 YFSETQ. V lost 1 base and J 2 bases, leaving 9 bases between the germline ends. The CDR3 bases are TGCGCCAGCAGCTTGCATGGTGGACAAGAGACCCAGTACTTC. It specifies CASSLHGGQETQYF.

The chain employs TRBV6-5 and TRBJ1-1; 8 bases agree with TRBD1. The CDR3 is made up of 13 amino acids. Germline V CDR1 and CDR2: MNHEY, SVGAGI. The V gene end was trimmed by 0 bases and the J gene end by 11 bases; junction bases not matched to a gene: 5. The CDR3 bases are TGTGCCAGCAGTTACTCTACAGGGGGAGGGGCTTTCTTT. Its translation is CASSYSTGGGAFF.

V usage is TRBV7-3 and J usage is TRBJ2-7; 11 nucleotides align to TRBD1. CDR1 is SGHTA, CDR2 FQGTGA, per germline. Unmatched junction bases numbered 2, after V lost 1 base and J lost 3 bases. This CDR3 comprises 15 residues. CDR3: CASSLIGTGGYEQYF. The CDR3 nucleotides are TGTGCCAGCAGCTTAATAGGGACAGGGGGCTACGAGCAGTACTTC.

The chain combines TRBV20-1 with TRBJ1-6, with a possible D match to TRBD1 (6 bases). V was cut by 3 bases and J by 9 bases, with 12 bases left in between. CDR3 size: 13 residues. Germline V CDR1 and CDR2: DFQATT, SNEGSKA (reference sequence). DNA of the CDR3: TGCAGTGCTAGTAGTAACAGGGCTTCACCCCTCCACTTT. This translates into CSASSNRASPLHF.

The chain is built from TRBV3-1 (or the pseudogene TRBV3-2) and TRBJ1-2, with 7 bases fitting TRBD1. Germline assignment: CDR1 LGHDT and CDR2 YNNKEL (reference sequence). The CDR3 consists of 14 residues. Trimming cost V 4 bases and J 8 bases; bases outside gene matches: 10. In nucleotides, the CDR3 is TGTGCCAGCAGCCTATCCAGGGGGGCTGGAGGCTACACCTTC. It specifies CASSLSRGAGGYTF.

The chain uses TRBV4-1 and TRBJ1-5; D unclear. Looked up from germline, CDR1 is MGHRA and CDR2 is YSYEKL. Trimming shortened V by 4 bases and J by 0 bases, and 7 bases separated the two germline ends. The length of the CDR3 is 14 residues. CDR3 sequence reads: CASSLGNSNQPQHF. The DNA for the CDR3 is TGCGCCAGCAGCCTTGGTAATAGCAATCAGCCCCAGCATTTT.

This chain links TRBV24-1 with TRBJ2-1, with 9 nucleotides matching TRBD1. The germline CDR1 and CDR2 sequences are KGHDR and SFDVKD. J was trimmed by 2 bases and V by 10 bases; bases with no gene match: 5. This CDR3 has 14 residues. The CDR3 DNA reads as TGTGCCACACAGGGACAGGGCCCCTACAATGAGCAGTTCTTC. Translating it yields CATQGQGPYNEQFF.

V and J are TRBV6-5 and TRBJ2-7; D may be TRBD1 (5 bases). Trimming left V 10 bases short and J 8 bases short, with 18 bases between. Per the germline V gene, CDR1 is MNHEY and CDR2 is SVGAGI. The CDR3 sequence is 12 residues long. CDR3 sequence (DNA): TGTGCCACCGGTCGGACACAAGGCCAGCAGTACTTC. It is translated as CATGRTQGQQYF.

V is TRBV6-5 and J is TRBJ1-2, with TRBD1 matching over 10 bases. V lost 8 bases, J lost 4 bases, and 4 bases stayed unmatched. Germline CDR1 reads MNHEY; CDR2 reads SVGAGI. This CDR3 region has 13 residues. CDR3 sequence (DNA): TGTGCCAGCGACAGGGGGCGCGTCTATGGCTACACCTTC. Protein: CASDRGRVYGYTF.

The chain carries TRBV7-3 and TRBJ2-3; 8 nucleotides agree with TRBD2. This CDR3 has 15 residues. Trimming took 2 bases from V and 6 from J; bases not matched to a gene: 7. Germline V gene lookup returns CDR1 SGHTA and CDR2 FQGTGA. The CDR3 spells CASSLAGGREDTQYF. The CDR3 nucleotides are TGTGCCAGCAGCTTAGCGGGAGGCCGGGAGGATACGCAGTATTTT.

The chain has TRBV19 and TRBJ1-1; 7 bases are shared with TRBD1. Trimming took 6 bases from V and 8 from J; bases not matched to a gene: 3. Germline loops: CDR1 LNHDA, CDR2 SQIVND (reference sequence). There are 11 residues in the CDR3. The CDR3 region has the DNA TGTGCCAGTAGGGACAGGTCCGAAGCTTTCTTT. This encodes CASRDRSEAFF.

The table lists this clone with a few counts. The CDR3 sequence is CASSLGLAERWKQFF. CDR3 coding DNA: TGTGCCAGCAGTTTAGGACTAGCGGAAAGGTGGAAGCAGTTCTTC. The chain couples TRBV27 to TRBJ2-1, with 10 bases that match TRBD2. Germline loops: CDR1 MNHEY, CDR2 SMNVEV (reference sequence). Losses at the gene ends were 2 bases for V and 11 bases for J; bases not matched to a gene: 9. The CDR3 is made up of 15 amino acids.

The chain recombines TRBV14 with TRBJ2-2; the D is unclear. Germline V gives CDR1 SGHDN, CDR2 FVKESK. The CDR3 extends over 14 amino acids. With 1 base removed from V and 6 bases from J, the gap between germline ends came to 9 bases. For the CDR3, the DNA is TGTGCCAGCAGCCAAGGGGAACACGCCGGGGAGCTGTTTTTT. Translation: CASSQGEHAGELFF.

The chain carries TRBV7-2 and TRBJ1-4; tentatively, D is TRBD1 (6 bases). Germline V gene data show CDR1 as SGHTA and CDR2 as FQGNSA. The V end lost 7 bases, the J end lost 5 bases, and 20 bases lay between the germline ends. The CDR3 length is 16 residues. Here the CDR3 DNA reads TGTGCCAGCAAGCTACGAGATCTTGACAGGAATGAAAAACTGTTTTTT. It translates to CASKLRDLDRNEKLFF.

This clone was found a few times. CDR3 amino acids: CASSWSGFNQPQHF. Here the CDR3 DNA reads TGTGCCAGCAGTTGGTCAGGATTCAATCAGCCCCAGCATTTT. This rearrangement joins TRBV27 to TRBJ1-5; D ambiguous. V lost 4 bases and J lost 3, with 10 bases in between. The germline V gene encodes CDR1 MNHEY and CDR2 SMNVEV (reference sequence). The CDR3 has 14 residues.

The chain joins TRBV11-1 to TRBJ2-7; D is undetermined. The CDR3 extends over 13 amino acids. Looked up from germline, CDR1 is SGHAT and CDR2 is FQDESV (reference sequence). V was cut by 5 bases and J by 2 bases, with 10 bases left in between. This CDR3 is CASSPAPPYEQYF. The CDR3 DNA follows: TGTGCCAGCAGCCCCGCGCCTCCCTACGAGCAGTACTTC. The variable domain in full, with the rest retrieved from reference TRBV11-1 and TRBJ2-7, is EAEVAQSPRYKITEKSQAVAFWCDPISGHATLYWYRQILGQGPELLVQFQDESVVDDSQLPKDRFSAERLKGVDSTLKIQPAELGDSAMYLCASSPAPPYEQYFGPGTRLTVT.

The rearrangement uses TRBV6-5 and TRBJ1-3; D not certain. V was pared by 10 bases and J by 0 bases, with 4 bases between. CDR1 and CDR2 (germline): MNHEY, SVGAGI. There are 11 residues in the CDR3. CDR3 residues: CATYSGNTIYF. For the CDR3, the DNA is TGTGCCACCTACTCTGGAAACACCATATATTTT.

The chain uses TRBV3-1 (or the pseudogene TRBV3-2) and TRBJ2-2, with a weak D call TRBD1 (5 bases). The CDR3 spans 14 residues. Trimming took 3 bases from V and 7 from J, leaving 12 bases between them. Germline V CDR1 and CDR2: LGHDT, YNNKEL (reference sequence). DNA for the CDR3: TGTGCCAGCAGCCACAGGGCTTTCGGCGGGGAGCTGTTTTTT. Translated, it gives CASSHRAFGGELFF.

For this clone: A much larger clone lies one base from this, so it may be a read error. The genes are TRBV6-5 and TRBJ2-6; the D gene is possibly TRBD1 (6 bases). The CDR3 consists of 15 residues. Germline loops: CDR1 MNHEY, CDR2 SVGAGI. The V gene lost 6 bases and the J gene lost 1 base, with 10 bases spanning the gap. Here the CDR3 reads CASRVGGSGANVLTF. For the CDR3, the DNA is TGTGCCAGCAGGGTAGGGGGATCTGGGGCCAACGTCCTGACTTTC.

This sequence joins TRBV30 and TRBJ2-1; a possible D gene is TRBD1 (5 bases). Germline CDR1 reads GTSNPN; CDR2 reads SVGIG (reference sequence). V dropped 2 bases and J dropped 6 bases, with 8 bases sitting between them. The CDR3 covers 12 residues. The CDR3: CAWSRQSNEQFF. DNA for the CDR3: TGTGCCTGGAGTCGACAGTCCAATGAGCAGTTCTTC.

This clone is a singleton in its sample. The chain employs TRBV27 and TRBJ1-6, with D tentatively TRBD1 (6 bases). The V and J ends lost 2 bases and 7 bases respectively, with 9 bases between them. Germline V gene sequence: CDR1 MNHEY, CDR2 SMNVEV (reference sequence). The CDR3 consists of 14 residues. CDR3 DNA sequence: TGTGCCAGCAGTTTAACAGGGTGGAATTCACCCCTCCACTTT. Translation: CASSLTGWNSPLHF.

This sequence joins TRBV3-1 (or the pseudogene TRBV3-2) and TRBJ1-5; D is possibly TRBD1 (6 bases). The V gene's germline CDR1 is LGHDT and CDR2 YNNKEL (reference sequence). The CDR3 spans 18 residues. Trimming shortened V by 0 bases and J by 0 bases, and 15 bases separated the two germline ends. The CDR3: CASSQDRGGGYSNQPQHF. CDR3 coding DNA: TGTGCCAGCAGCCAAGATCGGGGAGGGGGGTATAGCAATCAGCCCCAGCATTTT.

This sequence joins TRBV18 and TRBJ2-5; TRBD1 is a possible D gene (5 bases). V lost 5 bases to trimming and J lost 5 bases, with 21 bases between them. Per the germline V gene, CDR1 is KGHSH and CDR2 is LQKENI. The CDR3 extends over 16 amino acids. CDR3 amino acids: CASSSPAATRAETQYF. Written as DNA, the CDR3 is TGTGCCAGCTCATCCCCAGCCGCAACCAGGGCCGAGACCCAGTACTTC.